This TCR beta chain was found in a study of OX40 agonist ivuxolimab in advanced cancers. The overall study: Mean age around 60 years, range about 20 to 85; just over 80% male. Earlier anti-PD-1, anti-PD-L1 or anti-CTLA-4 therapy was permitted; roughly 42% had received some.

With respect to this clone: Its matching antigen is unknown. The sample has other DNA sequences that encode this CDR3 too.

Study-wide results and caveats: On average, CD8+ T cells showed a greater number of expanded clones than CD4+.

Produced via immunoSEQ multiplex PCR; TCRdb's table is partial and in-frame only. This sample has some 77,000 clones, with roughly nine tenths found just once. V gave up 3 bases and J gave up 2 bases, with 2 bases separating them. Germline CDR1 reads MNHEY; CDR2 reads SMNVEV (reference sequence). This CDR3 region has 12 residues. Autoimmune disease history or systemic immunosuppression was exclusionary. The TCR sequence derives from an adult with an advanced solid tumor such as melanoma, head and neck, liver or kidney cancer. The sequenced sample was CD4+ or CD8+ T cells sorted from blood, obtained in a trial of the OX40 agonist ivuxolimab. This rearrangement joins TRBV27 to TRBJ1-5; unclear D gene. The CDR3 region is CASSFRNQPQHF. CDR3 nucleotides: TGTGCCAGCAGTTTTCGCAATCAGCCCCAGCATTTT.